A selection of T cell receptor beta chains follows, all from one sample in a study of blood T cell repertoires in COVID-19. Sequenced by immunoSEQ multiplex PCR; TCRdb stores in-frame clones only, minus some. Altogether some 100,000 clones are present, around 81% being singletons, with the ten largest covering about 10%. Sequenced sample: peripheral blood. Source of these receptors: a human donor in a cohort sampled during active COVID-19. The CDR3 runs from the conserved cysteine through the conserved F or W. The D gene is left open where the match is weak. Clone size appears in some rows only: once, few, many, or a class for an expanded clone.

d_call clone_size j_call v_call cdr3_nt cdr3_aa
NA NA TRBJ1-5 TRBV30 TGTGCCTGGAGTGCGCGAGGTAGTCAGCCCCAGCATTTT CAWSARGSQPQHF
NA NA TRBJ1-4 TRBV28 TGTGCCAGCACCCCAAGGGTTCAGGGGCTTCCTAATGAAAAACTGTTTTTT CASTPRVQGLPNEKLFF
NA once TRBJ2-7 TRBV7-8 TGTGCCAGCAGCTTAGAACTCCGATACGAGCAGTACTTC CASSLELRYEQYF
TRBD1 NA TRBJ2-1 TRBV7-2 TGTGCCAGCAGCACGCCTCGGACAGGGCACAATGAGCAGTTCTTC CASSTPRTGHNEQFF
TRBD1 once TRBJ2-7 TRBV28 TGTGCCAGCAGGACAGGGGGCCACGAGCAGTACTTC CASRTGGHEQYF
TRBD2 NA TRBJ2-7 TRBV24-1 TGTGCCACCAGTGATCCCGGGACTAGCGGGAGGGATGAGCAGTACTTC CATSDPGTSGRDEQYF
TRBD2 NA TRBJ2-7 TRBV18 TGTGCCAGCTCACCAGGGACTAGGGTTGAAGTGGACGAGCAGTACTTC CASSPGTRVEVDEQYF
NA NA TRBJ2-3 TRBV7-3 TGTGCCAGCAGCTTAAGTAGTTTAGAAACGCAGTATTTT CASSLSSLETQYF
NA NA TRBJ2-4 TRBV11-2 TGTGCCAGCAAAAACTTGCAGGGGGGCAAAAACATTCAGTACTTC CASKNLQGGKNIQYF
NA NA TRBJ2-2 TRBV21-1 TGTGCCAGCAGCAACGCCGGGGAGCTGTTTTTT CASSNAGELFF
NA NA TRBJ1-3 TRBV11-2 TGTGCCAGCAGCTTAGTACGGACAGCTGGAAACACCATATATTTT CASSLVRTAGNTIYF
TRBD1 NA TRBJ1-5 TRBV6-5 TGTGCCAGCATCCCTAGACAGGGAGCCAATCAGCCCCAGCATTTT CASIPRQGANQPQHF
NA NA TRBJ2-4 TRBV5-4 TGTGCCAGCAGCCAAACCGGGACACACAAAAACATTCAGTACTTC CASSQTGTHKNIQYF
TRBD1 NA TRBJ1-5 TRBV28 TGTGCCAGCAAAAGGACAGGGTGGCAGCCCCAGCATTTT CASKRTGWQPQHF
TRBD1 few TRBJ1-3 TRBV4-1 TGCGCCAGCAGCCAAACAGGGGCTTCTGGAAACACCATATATTTT CASSQTGASGNTIYF
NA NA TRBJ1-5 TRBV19 TGTGCCAGTAGTATAGATCGGGACTCCAATGGGGTTAACAATCAGCCCCAGCATTTT CASSIDRDSNGVNNQPQHF
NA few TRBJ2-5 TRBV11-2 TGTGCCAGCAGCTTAGCAGGGTCACAGACCCAGTACTTC CASSLAGSQTQYF
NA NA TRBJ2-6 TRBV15 TGTGCCACCAGCACCGACAGCTCTGGGGCCAACGTCCTGACTTTC CATSTDSSGANVLTF